Listed below are T cell receptor beta chains from one sample, sequenced in a study of control samples from healthy donors and cancer patients. The protocol was immunoSEQ multiplex PCR, while the TCRdb copy is restricted to in-frame clones and leaves out a portion. This table holds approximately 230,000 clones, roughly 87% found once. Sample: PBMCs. Source of these receptors: a woman aged 60 to 75 with lung cancer. Both conserved end residues are part of each CDR3. Fields, in order: J gene, V gene, D gene, clone size, CDR3 protein, CDR3 DNA. D genes are given only for firm matches. Where a row states a size, it is once, few, many or the class of an expanded clone; other rows omit it.

TRBJ2-3	TRBV7-2	TRBD2	.	CASSLGGGGVTDTQYF	TGTGCCAGCAGCTTAGGTGGCGGGGGGGTCACAGATACGCAGTATTTT
TRBJ2-5	TRBV2	.	.	CASSVLEETQYF	TGTGCCAGCAGTGTTCTCGAGGAGACCCAGTACTTC
TRBJ2-3	TRBV29-1	.	.	CSVKGFYTDTQYF	TGCAGCGTTAAAGGGTTTTACACAGATACGCAGTATTTT
TRBJ1-4	TRBV7-2	.	.	CASSVWTAEKLFF	TGTGCCAGCAGCGTTTGGACAGCCGAAAAACTGTTTTTT
TRBJ1-5	TRBV21-1	.	once	CASSKTSGGKRQPQHF	TGTGCCAGCAGCAAGACCTCGGGGGGCAAACGTCAGCCCCAGCATTTT
TRBJ1-2	TRBV6-5	TRBD1	once	CASSGQGTGPYGYTF	TGTGCCAGCAGCGGCCAAGGGACAGGTCCCTATGGCTACACCTTC
TRBJ2-7	TRBV13	TRBD1	few	CASCRTGSYEQYF	TGTGCCAGCTGTAGGACAGGGTCCTACGAGCAGTACTTC
TRBJ2-1	TRBV9	.	.	CASSVAGSGTYNEQFF	TGTGCCAGCAGCGTAGCAGGTAGCGGAACCTACAATGAGCAGTTCTTC
TRBJ2-5	TRBV5-1	TRBD1	.	CASTLPGQEETQYF	TGCGCCAGCACCCTACCGGGACAGGAAGAGACCCAGTACTTC
TRBJ2-7	TRBV7-9	.	once	CASSYRAFSTEQYF	TGTGCCAGCAGCTACCGGGCCTTTAGTACCGAGCAGTACTTC
TRBJ2-5	TRBV10-2	TRBD2	.	CASSVIAGLNQETQYF	TGCGCCAGCAGTGTTATAGCGGGACTTAACCAAGAGACCCAGTACTTC
TRBJ2-3	TRBV2	.	.	CASSEQGNTQYF	TGTGCCAGCAGTGAACAGGGGAATACGCAGTATTTT
TRBJ1-6	TRBV19	TRBD1	once	CASSPTGESYNSPLHF	TGTGCCAGTAGCCCGACAGGGGAGTCCTATAATTCACCCCTCCACTTT
TRBJ1-1	TRBV7-3	.	many	CASSLRGNTEAFF	TGTGCCAGCAGCCTGCGGGGGAACACTGAAGCTTTCTTT
TRBJ2-7	TRBV28	.	.	CASSLLGPYEQYF	TGTGCCAGCAGTTTATTAGGGCCCTACGAGCAGTACTTC